The clone carrying this T cell receptor (beta chain) was seen only a few times. What it recognizes is unknown. PCR used 60 Vbeta primers and 13 Jbeta primers. Sequencing used immunoSEQ multiplex PCR; TCRdb keeps in-frame clones, though not all of them. The sample shows approximately 240,000 clones, about four fifths of them seen only once. This entry is derived from a study of cytomegalovirus exposure and HLA in healthy donors. Whole-study findings and limits: A later analysis appeared to link common viral pathogens to several of the most significant clusters.

CDR3 length equals 13 residues. V gave up 6 bases and J gave up 9 bases, with 16 bases separating them. Germline values: CDR1 MNHEY, CDR2 SVGAGI. There were likely unrecorded immune exposures, though donors were nominally healthy when sampled. The receptor was derived from a woman between 35 and 50 years old in good health and CMV-seropositive. This rearrangement joins TRBV6-5 to TRBJ2-3; maybe TRBD2 (6 bases). The source material was PBMCs. The CDR3 is CASSPGGLETQYF. CDR3 bases: TGTGCCAGCAGCCCCGGAGGGCTAGAGACGCAGTATTTT.